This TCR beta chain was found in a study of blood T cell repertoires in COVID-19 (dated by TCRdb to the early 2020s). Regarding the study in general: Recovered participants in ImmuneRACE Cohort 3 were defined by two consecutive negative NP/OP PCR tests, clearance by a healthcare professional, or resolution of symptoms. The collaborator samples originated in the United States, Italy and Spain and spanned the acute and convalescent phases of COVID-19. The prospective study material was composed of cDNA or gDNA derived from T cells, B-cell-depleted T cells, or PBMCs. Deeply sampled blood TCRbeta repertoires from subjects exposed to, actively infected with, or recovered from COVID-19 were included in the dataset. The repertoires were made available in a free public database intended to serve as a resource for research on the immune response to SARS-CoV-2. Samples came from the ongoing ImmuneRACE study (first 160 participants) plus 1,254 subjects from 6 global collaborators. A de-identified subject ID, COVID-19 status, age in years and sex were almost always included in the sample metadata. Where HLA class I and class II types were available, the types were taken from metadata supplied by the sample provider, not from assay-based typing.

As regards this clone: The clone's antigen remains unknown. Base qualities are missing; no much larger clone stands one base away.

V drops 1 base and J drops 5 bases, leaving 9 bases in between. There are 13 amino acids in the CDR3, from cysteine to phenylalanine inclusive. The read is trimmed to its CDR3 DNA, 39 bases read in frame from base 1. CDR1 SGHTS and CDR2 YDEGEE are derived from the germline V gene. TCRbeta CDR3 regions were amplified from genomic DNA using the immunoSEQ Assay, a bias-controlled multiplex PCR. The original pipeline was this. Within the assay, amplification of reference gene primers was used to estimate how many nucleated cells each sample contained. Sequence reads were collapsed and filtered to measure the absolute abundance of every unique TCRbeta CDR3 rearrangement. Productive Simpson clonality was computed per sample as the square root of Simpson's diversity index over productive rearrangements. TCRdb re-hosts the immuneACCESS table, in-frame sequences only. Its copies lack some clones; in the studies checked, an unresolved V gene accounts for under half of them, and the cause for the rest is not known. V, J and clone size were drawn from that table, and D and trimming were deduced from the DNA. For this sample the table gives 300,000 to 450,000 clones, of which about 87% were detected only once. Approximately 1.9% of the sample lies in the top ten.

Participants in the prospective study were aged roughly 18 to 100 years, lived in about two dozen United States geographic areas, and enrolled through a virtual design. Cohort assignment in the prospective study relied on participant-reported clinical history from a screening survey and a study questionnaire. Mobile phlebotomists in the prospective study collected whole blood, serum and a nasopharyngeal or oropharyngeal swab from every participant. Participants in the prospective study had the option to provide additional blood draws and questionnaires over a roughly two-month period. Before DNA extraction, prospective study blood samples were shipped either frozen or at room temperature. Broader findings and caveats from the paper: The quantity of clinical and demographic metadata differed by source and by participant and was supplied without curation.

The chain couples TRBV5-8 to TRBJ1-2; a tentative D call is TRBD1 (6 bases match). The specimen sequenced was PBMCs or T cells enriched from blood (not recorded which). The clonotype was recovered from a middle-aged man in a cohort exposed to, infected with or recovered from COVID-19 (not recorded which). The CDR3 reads CASSLRQVYGYTF. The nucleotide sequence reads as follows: TGTGCCAGCAGCTTGCGACAGGTGTATGGCTACACCTTC. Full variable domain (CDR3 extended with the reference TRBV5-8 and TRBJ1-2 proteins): EAGVTQSPTHLIKTRGQQATLRCSPISGHTSVYWYQQALGLGLQFLLWYDEGEERNRGNFPPRFSGRQFPNYSSELNVNALELEDSALYLCASSLRQVYGYTFGSGTRLTVV.